The present TCR beta chain was sequenced within a study of identical twins. Study-level findings and limits: Memory repertoires lacked the insertion deficit that abundant cord blood beta clonotypes showed.

This clonotype turned up a few times. As yet, its antigen is unknown. After template switching added a universal primer site, the resulting cDNA carried unique molecular identifiers. TCRdb analysed the 5' RACE reads with MiXCR anew, one entry per CDR3 protein. The table shows hundreds of thousands of distinct CDR3 sequences, with 5.5% to 8% occurring only once. V lost 8 bases to trimming and J lost 6 bases, with 17 bases between them. This CDR3 has 14 amino acids. Germline values: CDR1 ENHRY, CDR2 SYGVKD. This sample was shared with a second study, whose subject was yellow fever vaccine responses in identical twins.

This TCR derives from a woman aged 18-29 years in good health. The sample comprised memory (CD45RO+) T cells sorted from blood. The chain uses TRBV10-3 and TRBJ2-1; possibly TRBD1 or TRBD2 for D (6 bases each). Here the CDR3 reads CAIRRGDTGNEQFF. CDR3 nucleotides: TGTGCCATCCGGAGGGGGGACACGGGCAATGAGCAGTTCTTC.